This TCR beta chain was profiled in a study of blood T cell repertoires in COVID-19. Study information: COVID-19 samples collected from the United States, Italy and Spain covered acute and convalescent phases. T cells, B-cell-depleted T cells, or PBMCs provided the cDNA or gDNA that served as material.

The CDR3 extends over 20 amino acids. Germline CDR1 is SGHNT and CDR2 is YYREEE (reference sequence). Trimming cost V 0 bases and J 5 bases; bases outside gene matches: 18. Original analysis: The assay estimated nucleated cells by amplifying reference gene primers. The table came from immunoSEQ multiplex PCR; TCRdb's copy has only in-frame clones and leaves some out. From that table come the V and J calls and clone size; the DNA was used to work out D and trimming. The table shows over 200,000 clones, with 88% occurring only once. This TCR was recovered from a woman aged 30 to 39 with acute or convalescent COVID-19. The chain joins TRBV5-4 to TRBJ2-2; 8 bases match TRBD1. Sequences were obtained from peripheral blood. CDR3 sequence (DNA): TGTGCCAGCAGCTTGGTCGGGGGTCCTCTAGGACAGGGCACTACCGGGGAGCTGTTTTTT. Translated, it gives CASSLVGGPLGQGTTGELFF. Complete variable domain (other parts from reference TRBV5-4 and TRBJ2-2): ETGVTQSPTHLIKTRGQQVTLRCSSQSGHNTVSWYQQALGQGPQFIFQYYREEENGRGNFPPRFSGLQFPNYSSELNVNALELDDSALYLCASSLVGGPLGQGTTGELFFGEGSRLTVL.